One and the same sample provided the 24 T cell receptor beta chains below, sequenced in a study of CD8+ T cells in alopecia areata. RNA was isolated and reverse transcribed to cDNA, the sequencing template. The data were produced by immunoSEQ multiplex PCR, yet TCRdb's version contains in-frame clones alone and is incomplete. The data contain hundreds of thousands of clones, under 70% of them seen just once; the ten biggest clones take up roughly 1.2%. Treatment noted: oral pan-JAK inhibitor, 5-10 mg twice daily. Sequences were derived from CD4+ T cells sorted from blood, sampled at approximately week 42, from a patient treated with tofacitinib. The source is a human donor with alopecia areata.

The chain joins TRBV5-6 to TRBJ2-1; a possible D gene is TRBD2 (5 bases). There are 17 residues in the CDR3. Germline V CDR1 and CDR2: SGHDT, YYEEEE. Deletions cut 5 bases from V and 5 bases from J, with 23 bases between. In DNA, the CDR3 is TGTGCCAGCAGTTCGGGGTTTGTCACGAAGGCCGACAATGAGCAGTTCTTC. It translates to CASSSGFVTKADNEQFF.

This chain connects TRBV29-1 to TRBJ1-1, with 10 bases identical to TRBD1. Germline V gene sequence: CDR1 SQVTM, CDR2 ANQGSEA. CDR3 length: 13 amino acids. V was clipped by 7 bases and J by 2 bases; unmatched bases: 4. The CDR3 reads CSAMTGGNTEAFF. The CDR3 nucleotides are TGCAGCGCAATGACAGGGGGCAACACTGAAGCTTTCTTT.

The chain has TRBV7-3 and TRBJ2-3; D may be TRBD2 (6 bases). Per germline, CDR1 SGHTA and CDR2 FQGTGA. This CDR3 has 15 amino acids. Trimming shortened V by 5 bases and J by 2 bases, and 14 bases separated the two germline ends. The CDR3 is CASSPWGDPTDTQYF. In DNA form, the CDR3 reads TGTGCCAGCAGCCCTTGGGGGGACCCCACAGATACGCAGTATTTT.

The chain employs TRBV30 and TRBJ2-7; no firm D call. V gave up 0 bases and J gave up 2 bases, with 17 bases separating them. Germline lookup yields CDR1 GTSNPN and CDR2 SVGIG (reference sequence). CDR3 size: 16 residues. The CDR3 DNA sequence: TGTGCCTGGAGTGTACGAGGTGTGTCCCGAACCTACGAGCAGTACTTC. Translated: CAWSVRGVSRTYEQYF.

The chain has TRBV29-1 and TRBJ2-2; D ambiguous. Germline V lookup: CDR1 SQVTM, CDR2 ANQGSEA. The germline V and J ends were trimmed by 2 bases and 2 bases, with 18 bases remaining between them. The CDR3 loop spans 17 amino acids. The CDR3, as DNA: TGCAGCGTTGAACGATCGGGCAGATCGAGAAACACCGGGGAGCTGTTTTTT. This sequence encodes CSVERSGRSRNTGELFF.

The chain is built from TRBV29-1 and TRBJ1-4, with D unresolved. V was clipped by 4 bases and J by 5 bases, with 8 bases between them. The CDR3 is 12 amino acids. Germline CDR1 reads SQVTM; CDR2 reads ANQGSEA. CDR3 sequence reads: CSVADPNEKLFF. The DNA for the CDR3 is TGCAGCGTTGCGGATCCAAATGAAAAACTGTTTTTT.

The count of this clone is one. The V gene is TRBV7-2, the J gene TRBJ2-4; TRBD1 is a possible D gene (6 bases). The ends were cut back, 0 bases at V and 5 bases at J, with 29 bases in the middle. Germline CDR1 is SGHTA and CDR2 is FQGNSA. This CDR3 contains 21 residues. CDR3 amino acids: CASSLAIKGFLGPGTQNIQYF. The CDR3 bases are TGTGCCAGCAGCTTAGCCATAAAGGGGTTTCTAGGTCCCGGGACACAAAACATTCAGTACTTC. The whole variable domain, remainder taken from reference TRBV7-2 and TRBJ2-4, is GAGVSQSPSNKVTEKGKDVELRCDPISGHTALYWYRQSLGQGLEFLIYFQGNSAPDKSGLPSDRFSAERTGGSVSTLTIQRTQQEDSAVYLCASSLAIKGFLGPGTQNIQYFGAGTRLSVL.

This clone appeared once. The J gene is TRBJ2-1, the V gene TRBV2, with 9 bases lining up with TRBD1. There are 12 residues in the CDR3. Germline CDR1 and CDR2: SNHLY and FYNNEI. After removal of 9 bases from V and 4 bases from J, the junction contained 1 base not matched to a gene. This CDR3 is CASGTGYNEQFF. The CDR3 bases are TGTGCCAGTGGGACAGGGTACAATGAGCAGTTCTTC. The variable domain in full, with the rest retrieved from reference TRBV2 and TRBJ2-1, is EPEVTQTPSHQVTQMGQEVILRCVPISNHLYFYWYRQILGQKVEFLVSFYNNEISEKSEIFDDQFSVERPDGSNFTLKIRSTKLEDSAMYFCASGTGYNEQFFGPGTRLTVL.

The chain uses TRBV29-1 and TRBJ1-2; 8 bases agree with TRBD1. The ends lost 7 bases at V and 1 base at J; junction bases unmatched: 14. Germline CDR1 is SQVTM and CDR2 is ANQGSEA. This CDR3 spans 16 amino acids. The CDR3 bases are TGCAGCGCACTGCTCTGGACAGGGAGGGGTAACTATGGCTACACCTTC. Residues: CSALLWTGRGNYGYTF.

Only a few counts were recorded for this clone. The CDR3 spells CSAEPSGPYNEQFF. Here the CDR3 DNA reads TGCAGCGCGGAACCTAGCGGGCCTTACAATGAGCAGTTCTTC. The chain joins TRBV29-1 to TRBJ2-1, with 8 positions matching TRBD2. The CDR3 is 14 residues long. Per the germline V gene, CDR1 is SQVTM and CDR2 is ANQGSEA. After removal of 7 bases from V and 4 bases from J, the junction contained 9 bases not matched to a gene.

The chain uses TRBV12-5 and TRBJ1-1; TRBD1 matches 7 bases. The CDR3 sequence is 15 residues long. Germline-derived CDR1 and CDR2 are LGHNT and FRNRAP. After removal of 5 bases from V and 2 bases from J, the junction contained 8 bases not matched to a gene. The CDR3 here is CASGVGQVGNTEAFF. Here the CDR3 DNA reads TGTGCTAGTGGTGTAGGACAGGTGGGAAACACTGAAGCTTTCTTT.

On this clone itself: The same CDR3 arises from other DNA sequences in this sample as well. The chain employs TRBV20-1 and TRBJ2-5; possibly TRBD1 or TRBD2 for D (5 bases each). Germline CDR1 and CDR2: DFQATT and SNEGSKA (reference sequence). This CDR3 is built from 11 residues. V shed 1 base and J shed 5 bases, with 5 bases lying between them. The CDR3 loop is CSARGGETQYF. The CDR3 region has the DNA TGCAGTGCTAGAGGGGGGGAGACCCAGTACTTC.

This chain links TRBV4-1 with TRBJ2-2, with D unresolved. Germline lookup yields CDR1 MGHRA and CDR2 YSYEKL. Trimming pared 5 bases from V and 7 bases from J, leaving 8 bases between. This CDR3 spans 12 amino acids. As DNA, the CDR3 is TGCGCCAGCAGCTATATGGGCGGGGAGCTGTTTTTT. It encodes CASSYMGGELFF.

This clone has more than one count but fewer than ten. This chain connects TRBV11-3 to TRBJ2-1, with 14 bases aligning to TRBD2. The germline gives CDR1 SGHNT, CDR2 YENEEA. The CDR3 is made up of 17 amino acids. V lost 4 bases and J lost 6; bases outside the gene matches: 8. The CDR3 loop is CASSSGLAGGGSNEQFF. The CDR3, as DNA: TGTGCCAGCAGCTCCGGACTAGCGGGGGGAGGTTCCAATGAGCAGTTCTTC.

The table lists this clone with a few counts. The rearrangement joins TRBV2 to TRBJ2-3; TRBD2 aligns across 12 bases. V was clipped by 4 bases and J by 1 base; unmatched bases: 0. The CDR3 covers 15 residues. CDR1 is SNHLY and CDR2 is FYNNEI in the germline V gene. The CDR3 sequence is CASSGLAGGTDTQYF. DNA for the CDR3: TGTGCCAGCAGTGGACTAGCGGGGGGCACAGATACGCAGTATTTT.

The chain uses TRBV11-2 and TRBJ1-5; no firm D call. CDR3 size: 15 residues. Trimming took 1 base from V and 3 from J, leaving 10 bases between them. Looked up from germline, CDR1 is SGHAT and CDR2 is FQNNGV. CDR3 bases: TGTGCCAGCAGCTTAGTGGGTCAGGCCAATCAGCCCCAGCATTTT. Its protein product is CASSLVGQANQPQHF.

Comment on this clone: Additional DNA sequences in this sample encode the identical CDR3. This sequence joins TRBV29-1 and TRBJ2-2, with TRBD1 identical over 9 bases. Trimming removed 6 bases from V and 7 bases from J; junction bases left unmatched: 0. The CDR3 covers 11 residues. Per the germline V gene, CDR1 is SQVTM and CDR2 is ANQGSEA. This CDR3 is CSVDRGGELFF. The CDR3, as DNA: TGCAGCGTGGACAGGGGCGGGGAGCTGTTTTTT.

V and J are TRBV4-3 and TRBJ2-5, with D possibly being TRBD1 or TRBD2 (5 bases each). V was shortened by 4 bases and J by 5 bases, with 17 bases between the two germline ends. CDR3 length: 15 amino acids. Germline-derived CDR1 and CDR2 are LGHNA and YSLEER. CDR3 coding DNA: TGCGCCAGCAGCCCCAGGGACGGCGCAGGGGAGACCCAGTACTTC. It is translated as CASSPRDGAGETQYF.

This clone was recorded a few times. DNA of the CDR3: TGTGCCAGCAGCTTCGGGGGGGTGAGGTCGCACAATGAGCAGTTCTTC. It codes for CASSFGGVRSHNEQFF. The J gene is TRBJ2-1, the V gene TRBV7-2; 8 bases line up with TRBD2. With V trimmed by 3 bases and J by 5 bases, 9 bases remained unmatched. This CDR3 region has 16 residues. Germline loops: CDR1 SGHTA, CDR2 FQGNSA.

V gene TRBV30 combines with J gene TRBJ2-5, with 9 bases that match TRBD1. The CDR3 totals 12 residues. Trimming took 8 bases from V and 5 from J; bases not matched to a gene: 6. Germline V lookup: CDR1 GTSNPN, CDR2 SVGIG (reference sequence). The CDR3 is CAGTGGGETQYF. CDR3 coding DNA: TGTGCCGGAACAGGGGGCGGTGAGACCCAGTACTTC.

The chain is built from TRBV6-1 and TRBJ1-2; the D is unclear. The CDR3 consists of 12 residues. The V end was cut by 7 bases, the J end by 6 bases, with 12 bases between. Germline V gives CDR1 MNHNS, CDR2 SASEGT. The CDR3 coding sequence is TGTGCCAGCACTGGATGGGTGGATGGCTACACCTTC. Translating gives CASTGWVDGYTF.

In this sample, this clone turned up a few times. This chain uses TRBV19 with TRBJ1-2, with no clear D. Germline CDR1 reads LNHDA; CDR2 reads SQIVND (reference sequence). V lost 4 bases, J lost 8 bases, and 17 bases lay in between. The CDR3 totals 14 residues. CDR3 sequence (DNA): TGTGCCAGTAGTACCCCCCGGGCTCAAGGAGGCTACACCTTC. It is translated as CASSTPRAQGGYTF.

This clone showed up just a few times. The J gene is TRBJ2-3, the V gene TRBV18; D is tentatively TRBD1 or TRBD2 (5 bases each). The CDR3 extends over 14 amino acids. Trimming shortened V by 3 bases and J by 8 bases, and 15 bases separated the two germline ends. Looked up from germline, CDR1 is KGHSH and CDR2 is LQKENI. The CDR3 protein is CASSPQARDGTQYF. CDR3 bases: TGTGCCAGCTCACCGCAGGCTAGGGACGGTACGCAGTATTTT.

CDR3 loop: CASRTSGGQGEQFF. CDR3 nucleotides: TGTGCCAGCAGGACTAGCGGCGGTCAGGGTGAGCAGTTCTTC. The chain is built from TRBV27 and TRBJ2-1; 9 bases fit TRBD2. The CDR3 runs 14 residues. Germline CDR1 MNHEY, CDR2 SMNVEV (reference sequence). V trimming: 6 bases; J trimming: 9 bases; junction bases outside the gene matches: 9.